This TCR beta chain was observed in a study of blood T cell repertoires in COVID-19. Study background: T cells, B-cell-depleted T cells, or PBMCs provided the cDNA or gDNA that served as material.

Enrolled through a virtual design, the participants were between roughly 18 and 89 years of age and came from under 25 US areas. Cohorts were assigned according to the clinical history that participants reported. Shortly before study entry, within 2 weeks, exposed participants had met a COVID-19 case. Here immunoSEQ multiplex PCR was the method, and the copy in TCRdb shows in-frame clones only, minus some. Of roughly 200,000 clones detected, around 82% appear once; the ten largest clones hold approximately 4.9%. V lost 4 bases to trimming and J lost 1 base; unmatched junction nucleotides: 6. Germline lookup yields CDR1 SGHRS and CDR2 YFSETQ. The CDR3 contains 15 residues.

Sequenced material: PBMCs or T cells enriched from blood (not recorded which). The genes are TRBV5-1 and TRBJ1-1; TRBD1 aligns across 8 bases. The clonotype originates from a woman aged 45 to 65 who had been exposed to COVID-19. CDR3 bases: TGCGCCAGCAGCCGTCGGGACAGGTCGAACACTGAAGCTTTCTTT. Translated, it gives CASSRRDRSNTEAFF. Variable domain in full (rest from reference TRBV5-1 and TRBJ1-1): KAGVTQTPRYLIKTRGQQVTLSCSPISGHRSVSWYQQTPGQGLQFLFEYFSETQRNKGNFPGRFSGRQFSNSRSEMNVSTLELGDSALYLCASSRRDRSNTEAFFGQGTRLTVV.